One and the same sample provided the 9 T cell receptor beta chains below, sequenced in a study of blood T cell repertoires in COVID-19 (dated by TCRdb to about 2020). Preparation of the library involved the immunoSEQ multiplex PCR assay. TCRdb re-hosts the immuneACCESS table, in-frame sequences only. Its copies lack some clones; in the studies checked, an unresolved V gene accounts for under half of them, and the cause for the rest is not known. This sample is represented by fewer than 350,000 clones; about 85% of them were singletons. The biggest ten clones account for under 3% of the sample. The sequenced sample was PBMCs or T cells enriched from blood (not recorded which). The receptors were sampled from a woman between 50 and 59 years old who had recovered from COVID-19.

The rearrangement links TRBV2 to TRBJ2-7; possible D gene TRBD1, 6 bases. Trimming removed 4 bases from V and 1 base from J, with 11 bases in between. Germline V CDR1 and CDR2: SNHLY, FYNNEI. The CDR3 loop spans 14 amino acids. The CDR3 bases are TGTGCCAGCAGTGCTGGACAGCTATCCTACGAGCAGTACTTC. The encoded protein is CASSAGQLSYEQYF.

This clone has just a few counts. The chain has TRBV5-1 and TRBJ2-7, with 12 bases matching TRBD2. The ends lost 0 bases at V and 5 bases at J; junction bases unmatched: 0. This CDR3 spans 14 amino acids. Germline V gene data show CDR1 as SGHRS and CDR2 as YFSETQ. The DNA for the CDR3 is TGCGCCAGCAGCTTGGGACTAGCGGGAGACGAGCAGTACTTC. This gives the protein CASSLGLAGDEQYF.

The V call is TRBV6-5, the J call TRBJ1-3, with D possibly matching TRBD1 (5 bases). The CDR3 sequence is 15 residues long. Trimming took off 6 bases at V and 0 bases at J, with 12 bases between the two ends. Germline V gene sequence: CDR1 MNHEY, CDR2 SVGAGI. CDR3 region: CASSRDLSSGNTIYF. As DNA, the CDR3 is TGTGCCAGCAGCCGGGACTTATCCTCTGGAAACACCATATATTTT.

Only a few counts were recorded for this clone. The chain has TRBV5-5 and TRBJ1-2; weak D call: TRBD1 (6 bases). V was shortened by 4 bases and J by 6 bases, with 13 bases between the two germline ends. Germline V gene data show CDR1 as SGHKS and CDR2 as YYEKEE (reference sequence). The CDR3 is 13 residues long. The CDR3 sequence: CASSDHRVNGYTF. The CDR3 DNA is TGTGCCAGCAGCGACCACAGGGTTAATGGCTACACCTTC.

The chain has TRBV4-2 and TRBJ2-7, with D tentatively TRBD2 (5 bases). Trimming cost V 0 bases and J 6 bases, with 15 bases left between them. Germline V lookup: CDR1 LGHNA, CDR2 YNFKEQ. This CDR3 is 15 amino acids long. CDR3 DNA sequence: TGTGCCAGCAGCCAAGATGTGTGGGAGTCAGTCGAGCAGTACTTC. Translation gives CASSQDVWESVEQYF.

V is TRBV14 and J is TRBJ1-4; 7 bases agree with TRBD1. The CDR3 has 17 residues. The ends lost 1 base at V and 3 bases at J; junction bases unmatched: 8. Per the germline V gene, CDR1 is SGHDN and CDR2 is FVKESK. The CDR3 here is CASSQGDRAWANEKLFF. The DNA for the CDR3 is TGTGCCAGCAGCCAAGGAGACAGGGCCTGGGCTAATGAAAAACTGTTTTTT.

This rearrangement joins TRBV4-2 to TRBJ1-2; D uncertain. Germline V CDR1 and CDR2: LGHNA, YNFKEQ. V lost 0 bases and J lost 6, with 11 bases in between. There are 14 residues in the CDR3. The chain's CDR3 is CASSQDERRDGYTF. The CDR3 DNA is TGTGCCAGCAGCCAAGATGAGAGACGGGATGGCTACACCTTC.

The chain couples TRBV19 to TRBJ2-7; TRBD2 agrees at 8 bases. Germline lookup yields CDR1 LNHDA and CDR2 SQIVND (reference sequence). The ends lost 5 bases at V and 7 bases at J; junction bases unmatched: 10. The CDR3 spans 14 residues. CDR3 in amino acids: CASSVGTPGGEQYF. CDR3 bases: TGTGCCAGTAGTGTCGGGACACCGGGGGGGGAGCAGTACTTC.

In this sample, this clone turned up a few times. This chain joins TRBV4-3 and TRBJ1-4; TRBD1 aligns across 7 bases. With 0 bases clipped from V and 3 bases from J, the junction kept 7 bases outside the gene matches. Germline CDR1 LGHNA, CDR2 YSLEER. This CDR3 spans 17 amino acids. Here the CDR3 reads CASSQDLQGGANEKLFF. DNA for the CDR3: TGCGCCAGCAGCCAAGATTTGCAGGGGGGCGCTAATGAAAAACTGTTTTTT.